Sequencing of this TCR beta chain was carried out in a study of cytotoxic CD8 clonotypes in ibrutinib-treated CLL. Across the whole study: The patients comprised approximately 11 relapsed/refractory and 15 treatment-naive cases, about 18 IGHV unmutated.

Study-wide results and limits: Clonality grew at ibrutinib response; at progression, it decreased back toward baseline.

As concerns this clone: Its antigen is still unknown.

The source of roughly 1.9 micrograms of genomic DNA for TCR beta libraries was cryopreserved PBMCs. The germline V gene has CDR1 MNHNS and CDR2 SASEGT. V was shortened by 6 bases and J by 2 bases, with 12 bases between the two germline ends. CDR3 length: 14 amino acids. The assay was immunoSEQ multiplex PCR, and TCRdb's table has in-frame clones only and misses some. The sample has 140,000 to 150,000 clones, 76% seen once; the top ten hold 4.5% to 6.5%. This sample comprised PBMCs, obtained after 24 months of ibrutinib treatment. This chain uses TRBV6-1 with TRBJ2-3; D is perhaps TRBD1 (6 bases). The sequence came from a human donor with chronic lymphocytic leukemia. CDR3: CASRRAGDTDTQYF. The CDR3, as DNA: TGTGCCAGCAGGCGGGCAGGGGACACAGATACGCAGTATTTT.